Following are 6 T cell receptor beta chains from one sample sequenced in a study of T cell responses to AZD1222 COVID-19 vaccine. Using immunoSEQ multiplex PCR, the repertoire was profiled, and TCRdb retains in-frame clones only, with some absent. The table includes over 150,000 clones, roughly nine tenths detected once. The specimen comprised peripheral blood, sampled on day 0 of AZD1222 vaccination. These receptor sequences come from an adult in good health.

J is TRBJ1-1 and V is TRBV18; a possible D gene is TRBD1 (5 bases). V lost 1 base and J lost 1, with 16 bases in between. The germline CDR1 and CDR2 sequences are KGHSH and LQKENI. The CDR3 has 17 residues. The CDR3 loop is CASSPRRGEGANTEAFF. Written as DNA, the CDR3 is TGTGCCAGCTCACCACGTCGGGGTGAAGGGGCGAACACTGAAGCTTTCTTT. The full variable domain, in which reference TRBV18 and TRBJ1-1 provide the parts outside the CDR3, is NAGVMQNPRHLVRRRGQEARLRCSPMKGHSHVYWYRQLPEEGLKFMVYLQKENIIDESGMPKERFSAEFPKEGPSILRIQQVVRGDSAAYFCASSPRRGEGANTEAFFGQGTRLTVV.

This clone came up once. The chain employs TRBV13 and TRBJ1-1; D unresolved. The germline V gene has CDR1 PRHDT and CDR2 FYEKMQ (reference sequence). With 0 bases removed from V and 2 bases from J, the gap between germline ends came to 1 base. The CDR3 runs to 12 residues. In nucleotides, the CDR3 is TGTGCCAGCAGCTTAGGAAACACTGAAGCTTTCTTT. It is translated as CASSLGNTEAFF.

The rearrangement links TRBV29-1 to TRBJ1-2; 7 bases align to TRBD1. Per germline, CDR1 SQVTM and CDR2 ANQGSEA. Trimming took 7 bases from V and 5 from J; bases not matched to a gene: 13. CDR3 size: 14 residues. The CDR3: CSAADRAKTYGYTF. The CDR3, as DNA: TGCAGCGCTGCCGACAGGGCGAAAACATATGGCTACACCTTC.

The chain has TRBV5-1 and TRBJ1-4; D not resolved. With 2 bases removed from V and 8 bases from J, the gap between germline ends came to 13 bases. The germline gives CDR1 SGHRS, CDR2 YFSETQ. The CDR3 consists of 14 residues. CDR3 nucleotide sequence: TGCGCCAGCAGCTTTAATTCGGTTGGAGAAAAACTGTTTTTT. It codes for CASSFNSVGEKLFF.

The chain couples TRBV10-1 to TRBJ1-5; 9 bases are a match to TRBD1. The J segment lost 5 bases and the V segment lost 4 bases, leaving 9 bases of the junction unmatched. The CDR3 is 16 amino acids. Germline assignment: CDR1 WNHNN and CDR2 SYGVQD (reference sequence). CDR3 region: CASSAGTGTRDQPQHF. In nucleotides, the CDR3 is TGCGCCAGCAGTGCCGGGACAGGGACTAGGGATCAGCCCCAGCATTTT.

The chain has TRBV5-1 and TRBJ2-1; no clear D. This CDR3 has 13 amino acids. Germline CDR1 and CDR2: SGHRS and YFSETQ. The V end lost 1 base, the J end lost 4 bases, and 6 bases lay between the germline ends. The CDR3 sequence: CASSLNQYNEQFF. CDR3 coding DNA: TGCGCCAGCAGCTTGAATCAGTACAATGAGCAGTTCTTC.